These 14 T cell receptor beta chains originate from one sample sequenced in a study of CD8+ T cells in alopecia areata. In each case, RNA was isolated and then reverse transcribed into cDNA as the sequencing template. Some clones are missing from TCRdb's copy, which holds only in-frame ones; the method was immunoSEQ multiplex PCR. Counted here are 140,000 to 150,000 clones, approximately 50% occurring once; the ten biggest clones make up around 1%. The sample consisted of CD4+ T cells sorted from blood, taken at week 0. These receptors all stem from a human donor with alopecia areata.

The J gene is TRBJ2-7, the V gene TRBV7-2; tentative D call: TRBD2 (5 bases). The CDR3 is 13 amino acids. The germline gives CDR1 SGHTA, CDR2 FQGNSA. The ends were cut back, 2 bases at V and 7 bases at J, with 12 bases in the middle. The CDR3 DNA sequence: TGTGCCAGCAGCTTATTGGCGGGCTGGGAGCAGTACTTC. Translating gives CASSLLAGWEQYF.

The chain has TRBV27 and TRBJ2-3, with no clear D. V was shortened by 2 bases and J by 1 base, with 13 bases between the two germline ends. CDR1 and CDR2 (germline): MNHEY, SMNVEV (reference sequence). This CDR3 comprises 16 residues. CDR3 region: CASSLGTGFGTDTQYF. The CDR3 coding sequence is TGTGCCAGCAGTTTAGGTACGGGTTTCGGCACAGATACGCAGTATTTT.

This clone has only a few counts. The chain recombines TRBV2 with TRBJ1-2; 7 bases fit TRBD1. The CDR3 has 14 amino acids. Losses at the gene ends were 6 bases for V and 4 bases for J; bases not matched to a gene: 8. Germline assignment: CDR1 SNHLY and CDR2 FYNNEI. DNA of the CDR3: TGTGCCAGCAGAGGCGACAGGGAGGGCTATGGCTACACCTTC. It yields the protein CASRGDREGYGYTF.

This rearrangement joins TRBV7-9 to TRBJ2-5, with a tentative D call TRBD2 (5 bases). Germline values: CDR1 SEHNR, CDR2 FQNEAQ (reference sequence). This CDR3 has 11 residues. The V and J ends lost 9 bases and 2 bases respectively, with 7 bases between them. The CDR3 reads CASSAQETQYF. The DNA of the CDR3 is TGTGCCAGTAGCGCGCAAGAGACCCAGTACTTC.

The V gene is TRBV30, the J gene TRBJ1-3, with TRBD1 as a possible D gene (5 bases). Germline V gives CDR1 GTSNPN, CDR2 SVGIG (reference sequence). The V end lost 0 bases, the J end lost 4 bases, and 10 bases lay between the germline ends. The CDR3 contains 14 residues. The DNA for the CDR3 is TGTGCCTGGAGTGTCGGCCAGGGAGGAAACACCATATATTTT. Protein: CAWSVGQGGNTIYF.

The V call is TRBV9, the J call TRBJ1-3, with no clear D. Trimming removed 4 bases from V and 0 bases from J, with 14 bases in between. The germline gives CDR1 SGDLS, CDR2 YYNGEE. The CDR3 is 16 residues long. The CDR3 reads CASSLRAASSGNTIYF. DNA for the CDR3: TGTGCCAGCAGCCTCCGGGCGGCTAGCTCTGGAAACACCATATATTTT.

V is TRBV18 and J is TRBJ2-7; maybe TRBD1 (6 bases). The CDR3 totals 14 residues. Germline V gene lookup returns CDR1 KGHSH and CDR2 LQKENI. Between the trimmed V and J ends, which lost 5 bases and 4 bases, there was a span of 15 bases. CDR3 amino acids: CASSTGTLPYEQYF. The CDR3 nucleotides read TGTGCCAGCTCAACGGGGACACTGCCTTACGAGCAGTACTTC. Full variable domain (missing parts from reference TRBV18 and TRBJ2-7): NAGVMQNPRHLVRRRGQEARLRCSPMKGHSHVYWYRQLPEEGLKFMVYLQKENIIDESGMPKERFSAEFPKEGPSILRIQQVVRGDSAAYFCASSTGTLPYEQYFGPGTRLTVT.

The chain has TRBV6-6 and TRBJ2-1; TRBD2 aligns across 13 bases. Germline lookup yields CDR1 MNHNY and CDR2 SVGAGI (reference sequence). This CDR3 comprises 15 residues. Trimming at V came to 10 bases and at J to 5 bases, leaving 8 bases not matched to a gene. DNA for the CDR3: TGTGCCACCCGACTAGCGGGAGGCCCAGACAATGAGCAGTTCTTC. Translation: CATRLAGGPDNEQFF.

The CDR3 DNA is TGCAGTACGGAATCAGACACTGAAGCTTTCTTT. It translates to CSTESDTEAFF. J is TRBJ1-1 and V is TRBV20-1; no clear D gene. CDR1 DFQATT and CDR2 SNEGSKA come from the germline V gene (reference sequence). V lost 8 bases to trimming and J lost 3 bases, with 10 bases between them. The CDR3 contains 11 residues.

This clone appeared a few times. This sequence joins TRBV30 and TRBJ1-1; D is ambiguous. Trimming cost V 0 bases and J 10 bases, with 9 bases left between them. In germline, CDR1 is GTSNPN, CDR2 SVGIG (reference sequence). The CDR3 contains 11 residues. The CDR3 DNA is TGTGCCTGGAGTGTGGATCCGGGAGCTTTCTTT. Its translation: CAWSVDPGAFF.

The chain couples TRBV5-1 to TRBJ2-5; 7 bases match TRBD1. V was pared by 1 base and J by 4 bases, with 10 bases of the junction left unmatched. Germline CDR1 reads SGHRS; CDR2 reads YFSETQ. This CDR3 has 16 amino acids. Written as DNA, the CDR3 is TGCGCCAGCAGCTTGACAGGGGACGGGCGAGGAGAGACCCAGTACTTC. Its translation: CASSLTGDGRGETQYF.

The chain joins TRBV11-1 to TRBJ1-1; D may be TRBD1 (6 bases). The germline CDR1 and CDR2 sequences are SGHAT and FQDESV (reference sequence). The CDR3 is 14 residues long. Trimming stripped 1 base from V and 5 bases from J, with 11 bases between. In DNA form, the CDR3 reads TGTGCCAGCAGCTTAGGCAGGGGCCGGACTGAAGCTTTCTTT. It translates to CASSLGRGRTEAFF.

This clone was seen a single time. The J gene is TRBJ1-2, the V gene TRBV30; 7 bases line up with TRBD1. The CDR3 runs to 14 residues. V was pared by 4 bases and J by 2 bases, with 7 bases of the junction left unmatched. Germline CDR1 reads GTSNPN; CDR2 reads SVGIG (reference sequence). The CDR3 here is CAWNTGARNYGYTF. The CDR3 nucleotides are TGTGCCTGGAATACAGGGGCGAGAAACTATGGCTACACCTTC.

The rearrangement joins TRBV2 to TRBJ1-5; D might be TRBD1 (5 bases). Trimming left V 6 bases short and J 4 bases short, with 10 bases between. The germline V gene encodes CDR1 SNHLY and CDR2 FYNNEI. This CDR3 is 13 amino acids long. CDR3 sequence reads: CASSERQNQPQHF. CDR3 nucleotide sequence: TGTGCCAGCAGCGAAAGACAGAATCAGCCCCAGCATTTT.